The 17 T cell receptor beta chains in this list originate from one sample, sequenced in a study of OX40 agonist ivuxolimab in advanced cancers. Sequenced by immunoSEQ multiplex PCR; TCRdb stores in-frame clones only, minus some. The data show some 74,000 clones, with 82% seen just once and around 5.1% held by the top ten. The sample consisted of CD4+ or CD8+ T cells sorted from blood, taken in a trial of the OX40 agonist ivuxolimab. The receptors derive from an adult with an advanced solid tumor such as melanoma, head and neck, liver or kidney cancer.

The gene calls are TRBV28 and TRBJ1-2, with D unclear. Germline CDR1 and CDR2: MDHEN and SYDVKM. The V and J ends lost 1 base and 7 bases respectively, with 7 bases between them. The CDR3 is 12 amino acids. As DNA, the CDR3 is TGTGCCAGCAGTTTATATCCCTTTGGCTACACCTTC. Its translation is CASSLYPFGYTF.

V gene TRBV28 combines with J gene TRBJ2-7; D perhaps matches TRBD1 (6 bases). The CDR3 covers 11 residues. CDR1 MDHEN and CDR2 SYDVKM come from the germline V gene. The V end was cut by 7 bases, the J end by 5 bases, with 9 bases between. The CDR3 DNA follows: TGTGCCAGCAACGACAGGCACGAGCAGTACTTC. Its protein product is CASNDRHEQYF.

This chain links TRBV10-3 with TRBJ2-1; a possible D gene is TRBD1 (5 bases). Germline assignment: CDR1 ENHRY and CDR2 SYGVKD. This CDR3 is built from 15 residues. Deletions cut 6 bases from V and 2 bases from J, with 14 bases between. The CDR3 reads CAISRQSGTYNEQFF. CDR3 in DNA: TGTGCCATCAGCAGACAGTCCGGTACCTACAATGAGCAGTTCTTC.

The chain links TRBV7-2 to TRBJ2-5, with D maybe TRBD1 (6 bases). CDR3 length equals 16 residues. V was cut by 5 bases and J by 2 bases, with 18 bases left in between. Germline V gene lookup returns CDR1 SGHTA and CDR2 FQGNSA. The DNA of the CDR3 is TGTGCCAGCAGCCTCACCCGGGGCAGGGGACAAGAGACCCAGTACTTC. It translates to CASSLTRGRGQETQYF. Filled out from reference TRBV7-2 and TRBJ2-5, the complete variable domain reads GAGVSQSPSNKVTEKGKDVELRCDPISGHTALYWYRQSLGQGLEFLIYFQGNSAPDKSGLPSDRFSAERTGGSVSTLTIQRTQQEDSAVYLCASSLTRGRGQETQYFGPGTRLLVL.

CDR3 residues: CASSRGGAGETQYF. The CDR3 nucleotides are TGTGCCAGCAGCCGCGGGGGGGCAGGAGAGACCCAGTACTTC. This sequence joins TRBV5-4 and TRBJ2-5; TRBD2 agrees at 9 bases. Germline V lookup: CDR1 SGHNT, CDR2 YYREEE (reference sequence). V gave up 4 bases and J gave up 4 bases; unmatched junction bases: 5. The CDR3 is 14 residues long.

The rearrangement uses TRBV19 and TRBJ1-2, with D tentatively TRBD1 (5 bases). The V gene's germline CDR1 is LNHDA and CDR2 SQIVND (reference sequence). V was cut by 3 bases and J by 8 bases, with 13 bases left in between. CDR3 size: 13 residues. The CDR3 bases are TGTGCCAGTAGTATGGGGGAGTTTCAAGGCTACACCTTC. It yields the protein CASSMGEFQGYTF.

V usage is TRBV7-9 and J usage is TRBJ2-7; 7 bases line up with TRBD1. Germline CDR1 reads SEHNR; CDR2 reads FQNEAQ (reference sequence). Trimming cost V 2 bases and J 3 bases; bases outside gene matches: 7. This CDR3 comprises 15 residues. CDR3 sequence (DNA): TGTGCCAGCAGCTTAACTCGGCAGGGGGACTACGAGCAGTACTTC. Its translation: CASSLTRQGDYEQYF. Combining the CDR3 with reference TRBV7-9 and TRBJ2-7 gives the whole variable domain DTGVSQNPRHKITKRGQNVTFRCDPISEHNRLYWYRQTLGQGPEFLTYFQNEAQLEKSRLLSDRFSAERPKGSFSTLEIQRTEQGDSAMYLCASSLTRQGDYEQYFGPGTRLTVT.

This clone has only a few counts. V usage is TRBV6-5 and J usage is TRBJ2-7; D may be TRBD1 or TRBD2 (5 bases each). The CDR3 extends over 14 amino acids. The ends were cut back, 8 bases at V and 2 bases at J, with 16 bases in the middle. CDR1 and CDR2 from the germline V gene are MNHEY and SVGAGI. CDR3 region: CASSHGAGPYEQYF. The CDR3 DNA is TGTGCCAGCTCGCACGGGGCTGGACCCTACGAGCAGTACTTC.

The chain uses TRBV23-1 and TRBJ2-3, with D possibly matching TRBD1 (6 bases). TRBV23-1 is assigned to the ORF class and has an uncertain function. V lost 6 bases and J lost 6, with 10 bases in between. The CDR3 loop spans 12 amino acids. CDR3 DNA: TGCGCCAGCAGACGAAGGGGGGATACGCAGTATTTT. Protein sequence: CASRRRGDTQYF.

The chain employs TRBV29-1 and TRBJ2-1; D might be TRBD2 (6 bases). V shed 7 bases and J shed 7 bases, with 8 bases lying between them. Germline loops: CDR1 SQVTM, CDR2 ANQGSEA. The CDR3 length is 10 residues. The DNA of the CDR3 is TGCAGCGCGGGGGTGAATGAGCAGTTCTTC. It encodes CSAGVNEQFF.

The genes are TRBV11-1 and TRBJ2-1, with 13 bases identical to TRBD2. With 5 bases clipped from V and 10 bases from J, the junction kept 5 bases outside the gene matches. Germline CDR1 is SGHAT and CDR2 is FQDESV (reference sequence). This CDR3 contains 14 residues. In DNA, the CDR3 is TGTGCCAGCAGCCCGGGACTAGCGGGAAAGGAGCAGTTCTTC. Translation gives CASSPGLAGKEQFF.

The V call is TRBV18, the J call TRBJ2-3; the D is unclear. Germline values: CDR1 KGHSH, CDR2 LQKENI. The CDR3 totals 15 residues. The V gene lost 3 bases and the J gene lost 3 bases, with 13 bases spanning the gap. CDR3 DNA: TGTGCCAGCTCACCCCGACCTTTTGATACAGATACGCAGTATTTT. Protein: CASSPRPFDTDTQYF. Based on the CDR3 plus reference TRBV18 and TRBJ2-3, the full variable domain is NAGVMQNPRHLVRRRGQEARLRCSPMKGHSHVYWYRQLPEEGLKFMVYLQKENIIDESGMPKERFSAEFPKEGPSILRIQQVVRGDSAAYFCASSPRPFDTDTQYFGPGTRLTVL.

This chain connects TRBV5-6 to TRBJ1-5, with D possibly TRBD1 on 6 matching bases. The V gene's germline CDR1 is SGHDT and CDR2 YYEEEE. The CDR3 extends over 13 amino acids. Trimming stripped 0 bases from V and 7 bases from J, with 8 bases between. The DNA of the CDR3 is TGTGCCAGCAGCTTGGTAGGGGGACAGCCCCAGCATTTT. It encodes CASSLVGGQPQHF.

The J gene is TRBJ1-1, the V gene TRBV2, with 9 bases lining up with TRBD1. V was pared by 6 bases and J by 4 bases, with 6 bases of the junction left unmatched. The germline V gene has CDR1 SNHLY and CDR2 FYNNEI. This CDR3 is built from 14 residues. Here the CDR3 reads CASSQQGAVTEAFF. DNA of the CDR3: TGTGCCAGCAGCCAACAGGGGGCCGTCACTGAAGCTTTCTTT.

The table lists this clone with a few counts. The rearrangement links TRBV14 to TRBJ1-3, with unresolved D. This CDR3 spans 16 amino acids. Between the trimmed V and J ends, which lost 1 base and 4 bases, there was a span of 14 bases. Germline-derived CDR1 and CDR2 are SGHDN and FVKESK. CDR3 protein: CASSQGLPGSGNTIYF. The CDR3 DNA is TGTGCCAGCAGCCAAGGACTGCCAGGCTCGGGAAACACCATATATTTT.

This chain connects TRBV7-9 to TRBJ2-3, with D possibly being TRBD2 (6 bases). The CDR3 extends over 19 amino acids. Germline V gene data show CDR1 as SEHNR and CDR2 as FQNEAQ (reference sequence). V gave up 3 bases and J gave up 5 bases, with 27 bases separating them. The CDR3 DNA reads TGTGCCAGCAGCTTCCCTTGGGGCGGGGATTTCACGGGGAGAGATACGCAGTATTTT. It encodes CASSFPWGGDFTGRDTQYF.

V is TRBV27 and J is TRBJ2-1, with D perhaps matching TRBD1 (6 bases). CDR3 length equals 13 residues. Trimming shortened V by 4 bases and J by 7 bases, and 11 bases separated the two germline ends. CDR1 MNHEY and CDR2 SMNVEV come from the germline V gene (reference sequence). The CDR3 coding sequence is TGTGCCAGCAGTTCGTACAGGGTTAATGAGCAGTTCTTC. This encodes CASSSYRVNEQFF.